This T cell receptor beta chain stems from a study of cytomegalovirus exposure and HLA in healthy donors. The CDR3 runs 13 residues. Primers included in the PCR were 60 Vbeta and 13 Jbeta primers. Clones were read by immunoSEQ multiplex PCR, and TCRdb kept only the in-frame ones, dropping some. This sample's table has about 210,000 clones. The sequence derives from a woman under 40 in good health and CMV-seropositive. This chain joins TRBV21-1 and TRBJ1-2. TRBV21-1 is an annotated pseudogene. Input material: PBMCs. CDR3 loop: CATPRPKNYGYTF. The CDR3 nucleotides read TGTGCCACCCCGAGGCCTAAGAACTATGGCTACACCTTC.